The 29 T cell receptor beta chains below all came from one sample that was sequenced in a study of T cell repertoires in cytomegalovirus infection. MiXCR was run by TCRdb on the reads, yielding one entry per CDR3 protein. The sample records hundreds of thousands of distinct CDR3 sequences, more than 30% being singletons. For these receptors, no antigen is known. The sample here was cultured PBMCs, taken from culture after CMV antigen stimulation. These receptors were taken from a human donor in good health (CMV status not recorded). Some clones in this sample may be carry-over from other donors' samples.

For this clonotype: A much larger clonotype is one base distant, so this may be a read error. CDR3 in amino acids: CASSSWTGGREETQYF. CDR3 nucleotides: TGTGCCAGCAGCTCTTGGACTGGCGGGAGGGAAGAGACCCAGTACTTC. J is TRBJ2-5 and V is TRBV11-2; 9 bases line up with TRBD2. CDR3 length: 16 residues. The J segment lost 3 bases and the V segment lost 4 bases, leaving 9 bases of the junction unmatched. CDR1 and CDR2 (germline): SGHAT, FQNNGV.

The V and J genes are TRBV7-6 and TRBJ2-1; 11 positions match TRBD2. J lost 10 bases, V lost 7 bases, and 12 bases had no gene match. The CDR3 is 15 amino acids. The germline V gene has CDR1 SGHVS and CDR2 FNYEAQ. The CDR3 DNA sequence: TGTGCCAGCACCTTTGGGGCACTAGCGGGAGACGAGCAGTTCTTC. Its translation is CASTFGALAGDEQFF.

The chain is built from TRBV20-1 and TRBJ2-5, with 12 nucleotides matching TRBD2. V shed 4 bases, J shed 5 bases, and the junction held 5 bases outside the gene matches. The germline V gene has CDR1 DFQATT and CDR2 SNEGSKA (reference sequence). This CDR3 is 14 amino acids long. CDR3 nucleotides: TGCAGTGCTATGACTAGCGGGAGATGGGAGACCCAGTACTTC. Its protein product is CSAMTSGRWETQYF.

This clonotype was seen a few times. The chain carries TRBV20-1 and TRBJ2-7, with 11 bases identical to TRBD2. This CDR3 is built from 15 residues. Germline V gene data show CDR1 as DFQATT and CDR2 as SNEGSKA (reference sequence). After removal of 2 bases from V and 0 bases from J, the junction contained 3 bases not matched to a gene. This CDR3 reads CSARPTSGSSYEQYV. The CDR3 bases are TGCAGTGCTAGACCTACTAGCGGGAGCTCCTACGAGCAGTACGTC.

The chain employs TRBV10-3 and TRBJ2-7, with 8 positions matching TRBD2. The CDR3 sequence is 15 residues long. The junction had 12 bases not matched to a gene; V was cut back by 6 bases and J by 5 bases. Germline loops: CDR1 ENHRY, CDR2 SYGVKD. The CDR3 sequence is CAISGAGGRGNEQYF. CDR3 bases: TGTGCCATCAGCGGGGCGGGGGGAAGAGGGAACGAGCAGTACTTC.

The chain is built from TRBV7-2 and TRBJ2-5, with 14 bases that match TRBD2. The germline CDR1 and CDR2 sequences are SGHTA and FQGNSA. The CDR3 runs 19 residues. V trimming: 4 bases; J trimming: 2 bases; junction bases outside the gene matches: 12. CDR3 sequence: CASSYAGTSGSVLQETQYF. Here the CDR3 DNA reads TGTGCCAGCAGCTATGCCGGGACTAGCGGGAGCGTGTTACAAGAGACCCAGTACTTC.

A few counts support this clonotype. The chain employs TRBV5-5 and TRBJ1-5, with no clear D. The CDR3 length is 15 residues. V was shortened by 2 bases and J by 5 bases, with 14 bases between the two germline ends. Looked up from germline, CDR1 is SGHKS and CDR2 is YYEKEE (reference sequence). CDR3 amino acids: CASSFLSTGDQPQHF. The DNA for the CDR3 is TGTGCCAGCAGCTTCCTCAGTACCGGGGATCAGCCCCAGCATTTT.

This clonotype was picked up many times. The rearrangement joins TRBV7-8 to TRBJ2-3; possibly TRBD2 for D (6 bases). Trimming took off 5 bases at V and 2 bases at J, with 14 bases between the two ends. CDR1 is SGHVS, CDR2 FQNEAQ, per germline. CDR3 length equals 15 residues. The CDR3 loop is CASSRGLAHTDTQYF. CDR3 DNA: TGTGCCAGCAGCCGGGGACTGGCACACACAGATACGCAGTATTTT.

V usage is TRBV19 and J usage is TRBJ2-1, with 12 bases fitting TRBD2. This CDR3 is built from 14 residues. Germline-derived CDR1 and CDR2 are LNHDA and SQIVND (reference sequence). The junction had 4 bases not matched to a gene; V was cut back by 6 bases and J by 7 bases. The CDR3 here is CASRLAGGLNEQFF. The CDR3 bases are TGTGCCAGTAGGCTAGCGGGAGGGCTGAATGAGCAGTTCTTC.

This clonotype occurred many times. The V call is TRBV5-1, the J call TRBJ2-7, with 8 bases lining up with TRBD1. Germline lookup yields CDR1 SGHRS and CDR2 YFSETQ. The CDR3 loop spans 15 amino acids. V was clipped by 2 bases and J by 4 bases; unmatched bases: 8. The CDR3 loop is CASSFTDRVRYEQYF. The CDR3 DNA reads TGCGCCAGCAGCTTCACGGACAGGGTTCGGTACGAGCAGTACTTC.

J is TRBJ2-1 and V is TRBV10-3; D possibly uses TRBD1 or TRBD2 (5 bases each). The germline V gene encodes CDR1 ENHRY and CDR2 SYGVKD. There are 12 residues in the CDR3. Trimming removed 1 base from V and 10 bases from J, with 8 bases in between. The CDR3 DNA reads TGTGCCATCAGTGAGTTGAGGGGCGAGCAGTTCTTC. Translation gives CAISELRGEQFF.

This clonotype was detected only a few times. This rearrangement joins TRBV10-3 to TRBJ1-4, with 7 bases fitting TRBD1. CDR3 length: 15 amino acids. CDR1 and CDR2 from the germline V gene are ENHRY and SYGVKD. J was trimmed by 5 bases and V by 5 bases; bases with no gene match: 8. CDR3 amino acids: CAISPSTGLNEKLFF. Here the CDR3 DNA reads TGTGCCATCAGTCCCTCGACAGGGTTAAATGAAAAACTGTTTTTT.

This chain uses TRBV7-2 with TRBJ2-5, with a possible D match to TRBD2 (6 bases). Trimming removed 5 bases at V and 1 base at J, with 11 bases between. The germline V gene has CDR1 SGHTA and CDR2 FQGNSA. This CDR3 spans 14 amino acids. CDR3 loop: CASSSPGVQETQYF. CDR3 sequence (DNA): TGTGCCAGCAGCAGCCCGGGGGTCCAAGAGACCCAGTACTTC.

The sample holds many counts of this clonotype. This CDR3 reads CASRSRDGSNYGYTF. CDR3 sequence (DNA): TGTGCCAGTAGGTCCCGGGACGGTTCTAACTATGGCTACACCTTC. The rearrangement links TRBV19 to TRBJ1-2; tentatively, D is TRBD1 (5 bases). The CDR3 loop spans 15 amino acids. From germline, CDR1 is LNHDA and CDR2 SQIVND (reference sequence). V was trimmed by 6 bases and J by 0 bases, leaving 14 bases between them.

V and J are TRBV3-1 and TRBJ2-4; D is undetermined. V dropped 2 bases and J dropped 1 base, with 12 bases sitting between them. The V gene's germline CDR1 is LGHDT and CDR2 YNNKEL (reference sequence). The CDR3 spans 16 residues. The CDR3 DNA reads TGTGCCAGCAGCCAAACTCAGTTCGGGGCCAAAAACATTCAGTACTTC. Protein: CASSQTQFGAKNIQYF.

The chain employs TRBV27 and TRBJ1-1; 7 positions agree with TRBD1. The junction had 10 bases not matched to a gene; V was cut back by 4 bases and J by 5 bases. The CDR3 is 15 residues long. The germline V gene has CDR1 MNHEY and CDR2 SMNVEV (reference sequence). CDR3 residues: CASSYKGGARTEAFF. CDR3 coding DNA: TGTGCCAGCAGTTATAAAGGGGGCGCGAGGACTGAAGCTTTCTTT.

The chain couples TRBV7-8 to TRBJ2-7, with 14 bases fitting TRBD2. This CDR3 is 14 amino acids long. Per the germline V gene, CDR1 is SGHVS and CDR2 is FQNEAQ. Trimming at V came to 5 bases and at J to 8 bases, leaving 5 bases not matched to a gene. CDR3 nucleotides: TGTGCCAGCAGCCTCGGGACTAGCGGGAGCCAGCAGTACGTC. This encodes CASSLGTSGSQQYV.

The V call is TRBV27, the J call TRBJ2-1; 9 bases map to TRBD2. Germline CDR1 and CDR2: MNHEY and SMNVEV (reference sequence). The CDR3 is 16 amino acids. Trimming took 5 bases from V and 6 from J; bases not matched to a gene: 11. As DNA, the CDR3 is TGTGCCAGCAGTGTGCGAGGGGCGGGAGGGGTCAATGAGCAGTTCTTC. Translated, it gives CASSVRGAGGVNEQFF.

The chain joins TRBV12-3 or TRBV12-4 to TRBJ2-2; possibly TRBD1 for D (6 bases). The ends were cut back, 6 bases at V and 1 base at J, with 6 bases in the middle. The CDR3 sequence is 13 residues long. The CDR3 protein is CASRGQNTGELFF. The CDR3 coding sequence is TGTGCCAGCAGGGGACAGAACACCGGGGAGCTGTTTTTT.

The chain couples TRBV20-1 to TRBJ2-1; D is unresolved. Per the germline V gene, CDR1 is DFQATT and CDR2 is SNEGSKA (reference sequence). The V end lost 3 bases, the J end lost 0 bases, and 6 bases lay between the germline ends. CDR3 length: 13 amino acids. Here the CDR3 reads CSASGSSYNEQFF. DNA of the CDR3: TGCAGTGCTAGTGGTAGCTCCTACAATGAGCAGTTCTTC.

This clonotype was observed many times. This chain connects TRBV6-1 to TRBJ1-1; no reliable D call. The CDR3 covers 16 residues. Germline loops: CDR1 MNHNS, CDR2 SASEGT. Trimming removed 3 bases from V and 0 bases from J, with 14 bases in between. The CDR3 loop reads CASSDNLIGMNTEAFF. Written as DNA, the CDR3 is TGTGCCAGCAGTGATAACCTAATCGGAATGAACACTGAAGCTTTCTTT.

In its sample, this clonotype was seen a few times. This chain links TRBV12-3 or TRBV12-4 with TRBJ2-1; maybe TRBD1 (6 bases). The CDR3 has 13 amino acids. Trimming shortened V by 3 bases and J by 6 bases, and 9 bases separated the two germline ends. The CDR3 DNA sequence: TGTGCCAGCAGTTTCGAAGGGGGCAATGAGCAGTTCTTC. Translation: CASSFEGGNEQFF.

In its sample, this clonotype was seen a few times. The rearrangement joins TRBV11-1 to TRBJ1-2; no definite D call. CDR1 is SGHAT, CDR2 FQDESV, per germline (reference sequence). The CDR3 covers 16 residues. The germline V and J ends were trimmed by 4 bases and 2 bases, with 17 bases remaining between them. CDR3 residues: CASSSILLNINYGYTF. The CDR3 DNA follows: TGTGCCAGCAGCTCGATACTCTTGAATATCAACTATGGCTACACCTTC.

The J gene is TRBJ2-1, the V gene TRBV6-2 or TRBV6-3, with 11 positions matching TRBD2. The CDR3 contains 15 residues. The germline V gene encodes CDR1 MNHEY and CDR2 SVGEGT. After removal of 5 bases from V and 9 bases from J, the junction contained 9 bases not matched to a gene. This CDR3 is CASSRTSGSNSEQFF. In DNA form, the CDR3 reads TGTGCCAGCAGTAGAACTAGCGGGAGTAATAGTGAGCAGTTCTTC.

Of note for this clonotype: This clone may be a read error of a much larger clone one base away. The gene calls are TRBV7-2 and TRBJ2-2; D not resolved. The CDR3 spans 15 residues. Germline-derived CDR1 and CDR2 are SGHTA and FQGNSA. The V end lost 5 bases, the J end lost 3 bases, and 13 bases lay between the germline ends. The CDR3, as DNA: TGTGCCAGCAGCCTGTCGCTATTTGACACCGGGGAGCTGTTTTTT. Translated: CASSLSLFDTGELFF. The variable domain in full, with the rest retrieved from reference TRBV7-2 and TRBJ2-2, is GAGVSQSPSNKVTEKGKDVELRCDPISGHTALYWYRQSLGQGLEFLIYFQGNSAPDKSGLPSDRFSAERTGGSVSTLTIQRTQQEDSAVYLCASSLSLFDTGELFFGEGSRLTVL.

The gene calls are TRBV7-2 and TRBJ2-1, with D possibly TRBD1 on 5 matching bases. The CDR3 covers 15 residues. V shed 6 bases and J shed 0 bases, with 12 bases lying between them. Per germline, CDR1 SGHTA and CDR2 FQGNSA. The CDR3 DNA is TGTGCCAGCAGTTGGCGAAGGGGCTCCTACAATGAGCAGTTCTTC. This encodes CASSWRRGSYNEQFF.

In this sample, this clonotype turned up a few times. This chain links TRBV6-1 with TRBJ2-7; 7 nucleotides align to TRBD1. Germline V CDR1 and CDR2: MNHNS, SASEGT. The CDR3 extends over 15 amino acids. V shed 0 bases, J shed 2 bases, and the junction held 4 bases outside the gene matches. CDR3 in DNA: TGTGCCAGCAGTGAAGCGCCGGGGACAGCCTACGAGCAGTACGTC. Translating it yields CASSEAPGTAYEQYV.

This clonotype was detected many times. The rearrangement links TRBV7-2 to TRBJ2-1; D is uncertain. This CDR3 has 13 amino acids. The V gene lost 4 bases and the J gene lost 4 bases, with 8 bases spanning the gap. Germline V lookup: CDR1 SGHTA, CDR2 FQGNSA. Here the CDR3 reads CASSSGRYNEQFF. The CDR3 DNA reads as TGTGCCAGCAGCTCCGGCCGTTACAATGAGCAGTTCTTC.

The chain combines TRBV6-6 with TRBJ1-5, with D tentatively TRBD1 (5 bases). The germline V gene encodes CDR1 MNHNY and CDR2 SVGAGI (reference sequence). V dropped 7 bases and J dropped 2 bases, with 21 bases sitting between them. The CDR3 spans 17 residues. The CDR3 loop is CASTPWRAGVGNQPQHF. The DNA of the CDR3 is TGTGCCAGCACCCCATGGAGGGCGGGGGTGGGCAATCAGCCCCAGCATTTT.